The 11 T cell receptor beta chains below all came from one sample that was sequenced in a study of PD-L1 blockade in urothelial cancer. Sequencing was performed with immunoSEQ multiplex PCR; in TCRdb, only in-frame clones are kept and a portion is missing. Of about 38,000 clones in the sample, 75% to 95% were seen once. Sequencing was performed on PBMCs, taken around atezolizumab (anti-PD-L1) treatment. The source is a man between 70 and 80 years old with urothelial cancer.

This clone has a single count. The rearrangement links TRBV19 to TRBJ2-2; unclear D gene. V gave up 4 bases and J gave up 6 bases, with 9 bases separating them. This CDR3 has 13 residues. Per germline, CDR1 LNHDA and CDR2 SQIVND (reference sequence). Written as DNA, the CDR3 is TGTGCCAGTAGTAAATTTTCCTCCGGGGAGCTGTTTTTT. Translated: CASSKFSSGELFF.

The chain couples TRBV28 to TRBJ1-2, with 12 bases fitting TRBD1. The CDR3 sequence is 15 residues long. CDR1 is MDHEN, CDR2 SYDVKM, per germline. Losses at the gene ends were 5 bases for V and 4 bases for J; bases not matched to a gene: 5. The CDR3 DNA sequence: TGTGCCAGCAGTCCGACGGGACAGGGGGCCTATGGCTACACCTTC. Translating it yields CASSPTGQGAYGYTF.

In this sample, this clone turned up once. The CDR3: CASSPRGQGTVAGEQYF. The CDR3 bases are TGTGCCAGCAGCCCCCGGGGACAGGGTACAGTAGCGGGCGAGCAGTACTTC. This chain links TRBV5-4 with TRBJ2-7, with TRBD1 matching 9 bases. The ends lost 4 bases at V and 6 bases at J; junction bases unmatched: 17. The CDR3 is 17 residues long. Germline V gene sequence: CDR1 SGHNT, CDR2 YYREEE (reference sequence).

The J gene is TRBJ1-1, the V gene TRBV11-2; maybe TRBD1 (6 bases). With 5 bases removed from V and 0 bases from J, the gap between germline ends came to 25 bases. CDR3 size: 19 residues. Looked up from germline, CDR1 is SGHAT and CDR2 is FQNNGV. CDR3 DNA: TGTGCCAGCAGCCTTGATAGAACGGGACAAGGCTTCCTGAACACTGAAGCTTTCTTT. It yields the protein CASSLDRTGQGFLNTEAFF.

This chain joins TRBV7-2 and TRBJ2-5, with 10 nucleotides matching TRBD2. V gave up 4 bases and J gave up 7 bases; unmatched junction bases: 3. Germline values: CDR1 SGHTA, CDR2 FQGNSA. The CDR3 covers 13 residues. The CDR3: CASSSVAGGTQYF. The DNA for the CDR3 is TGTGCCAGCAGCTCTGTAGCGGGAGGGACCCAGTACTTC. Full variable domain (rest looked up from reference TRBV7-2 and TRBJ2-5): GAGVSQSPSNKVTEKGKDVELRCDPISGHTALYWYRQSLGQGLEFLIYFQGNSAPDKSGLPSDRFSAERTGGSVSTLTIQRTQQEDSAVYLCASSSVAGGTQYFGPGTRLLVL.

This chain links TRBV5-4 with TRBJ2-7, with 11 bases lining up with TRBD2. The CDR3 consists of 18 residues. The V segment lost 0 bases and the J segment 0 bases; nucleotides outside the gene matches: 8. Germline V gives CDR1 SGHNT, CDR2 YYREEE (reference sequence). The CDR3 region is CASSLEASGRTSSYEQYF. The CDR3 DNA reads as TGTGCCAGCAGCTTGGAGGCTAGCGGGAGGACCAGCTCCTACGAGCAGTACTTC.

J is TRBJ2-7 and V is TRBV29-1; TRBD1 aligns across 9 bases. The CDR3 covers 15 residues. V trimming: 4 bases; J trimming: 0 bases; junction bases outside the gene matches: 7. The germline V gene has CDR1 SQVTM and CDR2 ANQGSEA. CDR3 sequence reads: CSVALGTGTSYEQYF. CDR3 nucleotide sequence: TGCAGCGTTGCCCTCGGGACAGGGACCTCCTACGAGCAGTACTTC.

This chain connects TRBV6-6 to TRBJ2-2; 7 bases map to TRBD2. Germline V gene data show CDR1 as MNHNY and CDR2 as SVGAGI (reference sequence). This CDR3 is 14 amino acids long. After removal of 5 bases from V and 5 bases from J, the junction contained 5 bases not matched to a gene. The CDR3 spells CASSPAGVTGELFF. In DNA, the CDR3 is TGTGCCAGCAGTCCTGCGGGGGTTACCGGGGAGCTGTTTTTT.

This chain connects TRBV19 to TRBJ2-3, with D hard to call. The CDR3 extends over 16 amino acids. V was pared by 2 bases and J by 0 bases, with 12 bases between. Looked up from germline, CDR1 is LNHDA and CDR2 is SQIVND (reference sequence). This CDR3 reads CASSILPPTSTDTQYF. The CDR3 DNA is TGTGCCAGTAGTATACTTCCCCCGACTAGCACAGATACGCAGTATTTT.

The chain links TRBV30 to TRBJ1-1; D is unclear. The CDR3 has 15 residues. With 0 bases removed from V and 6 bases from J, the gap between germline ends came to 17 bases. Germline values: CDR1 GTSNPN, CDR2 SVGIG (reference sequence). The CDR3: CAWSVDYSPLPEAFF. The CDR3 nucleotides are TGTGCCTGGAGTGTAGACTATAGTCCGCTCCCTGAAGCTTTCTTT.

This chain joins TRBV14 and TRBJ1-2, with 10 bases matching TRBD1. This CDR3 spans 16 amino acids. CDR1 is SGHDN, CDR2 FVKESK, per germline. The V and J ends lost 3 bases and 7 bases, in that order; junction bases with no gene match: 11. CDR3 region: CASSHLEETGGSGYTF. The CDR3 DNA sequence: TGTGCCAGCAGCCACCTAGAGGAGACAGGGGGCTCTGGCTACACCTTC. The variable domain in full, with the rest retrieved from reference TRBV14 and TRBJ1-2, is EAGVTQFPSHSVIEKGQTVTLRCDPISGHDNLYWYRRVMGKEIKFLLHFVKESKQDESGMPNNRFLAERTGGTYSTLKVQPAELEDSGVYFCASSHLEETGGSGYTFGSGTRLTVV.